This TCR beta chain was profiled in a study of technical replicates of blood from a few donors. Sequencing used immunoSEQ multiplex PCR; TCRdb keeps in-frame clones, though not all of them. The data contain under 110,000 clones, 96% of them seen just once; the ten biggest clones take up approximately 0.2%. As to this clone: The same CDR3 arises from other DNA sequences in this sample as well.

J was trimmed by 2 bases and V by 1 base; bases with no gene match: 2. The CDR3 covers 14 residues. Germline V gene sequence: CDR1 LNHDA, CDR2 SQIVND (reference sequence). This clonotype originated in a human donor in good health. The source material was T cells isolated from PBMCs. The rearrangement joins TRBV19 to TRBJ2-7; TRBD1 matches at 7 bases. CDR3 region: CASSIGTGPYEQYF. DNA for the CDR3: TGTGCCAGTAGTATAGGGACAGGTCCCTACGAGCAGTACTTC.